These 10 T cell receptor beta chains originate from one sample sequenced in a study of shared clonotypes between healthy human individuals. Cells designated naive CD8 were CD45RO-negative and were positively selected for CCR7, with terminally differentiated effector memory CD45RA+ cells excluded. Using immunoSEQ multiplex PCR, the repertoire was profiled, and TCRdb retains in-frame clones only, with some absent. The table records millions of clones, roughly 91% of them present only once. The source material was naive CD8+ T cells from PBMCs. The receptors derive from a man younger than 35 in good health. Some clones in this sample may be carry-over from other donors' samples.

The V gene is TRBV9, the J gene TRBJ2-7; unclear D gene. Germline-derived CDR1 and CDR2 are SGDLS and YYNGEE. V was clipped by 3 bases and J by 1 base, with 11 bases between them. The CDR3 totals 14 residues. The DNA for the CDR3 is TGTGCCAGCAGCGCCTGGGGTGGATCCTACGAGCAGTACTTC. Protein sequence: CASSAWGGSYEQYF. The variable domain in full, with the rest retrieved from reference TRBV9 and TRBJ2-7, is DSGVTQTPKHLITATGQRVTLRCSPRSGDLSVYWYQQSLDQGLQFLIQYYNGEERAKGNILERFSAQQFPDLHSELNLSSLELGDSALYFCASSAWGGSYEQYFGPGTRLTVT.

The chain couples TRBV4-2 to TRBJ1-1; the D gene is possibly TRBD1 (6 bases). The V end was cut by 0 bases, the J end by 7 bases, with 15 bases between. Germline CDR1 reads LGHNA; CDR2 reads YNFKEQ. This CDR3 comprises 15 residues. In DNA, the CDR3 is TGTGCCAGCAGCCAAGATCCGACAGGACCCTATGAAGCTTTCTTT. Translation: CASSQDPTGPYEAFF.

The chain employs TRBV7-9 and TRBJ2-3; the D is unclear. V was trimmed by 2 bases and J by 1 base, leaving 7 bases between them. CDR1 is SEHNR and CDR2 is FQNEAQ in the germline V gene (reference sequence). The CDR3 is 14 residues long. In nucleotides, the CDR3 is TGTGCCAGCAGCTTACCGCTGCGCACAGATACGCAGTATTTT. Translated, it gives CASSLPLRTDTQYF.

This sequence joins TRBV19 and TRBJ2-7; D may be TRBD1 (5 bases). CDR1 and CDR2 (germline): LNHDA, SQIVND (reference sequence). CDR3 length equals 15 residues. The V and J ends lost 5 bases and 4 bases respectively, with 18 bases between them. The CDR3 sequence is CASSVTEIGEYEQYF. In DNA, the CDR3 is TGTGCCAGTAGTGTGACAGAAATAGGGGAATACGAGCAGTACTTC.

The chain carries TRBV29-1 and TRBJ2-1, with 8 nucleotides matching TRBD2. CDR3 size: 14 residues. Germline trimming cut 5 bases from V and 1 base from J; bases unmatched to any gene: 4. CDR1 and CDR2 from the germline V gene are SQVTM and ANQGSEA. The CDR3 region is CSVIAGGSYNEQFF. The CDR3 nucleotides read TGCAGCGTTATCGCGGGGGGATCCTACAATGAGCAGTTCTTC.

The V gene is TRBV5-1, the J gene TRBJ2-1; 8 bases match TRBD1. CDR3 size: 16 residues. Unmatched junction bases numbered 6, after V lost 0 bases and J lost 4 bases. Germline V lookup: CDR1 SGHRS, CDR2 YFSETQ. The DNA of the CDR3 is TGCGCCAGCAGCTTGGCTGGGACAGGATGGTACAATGAGCAGTTCTTC. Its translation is CASSLAGTGWYNEQFF.

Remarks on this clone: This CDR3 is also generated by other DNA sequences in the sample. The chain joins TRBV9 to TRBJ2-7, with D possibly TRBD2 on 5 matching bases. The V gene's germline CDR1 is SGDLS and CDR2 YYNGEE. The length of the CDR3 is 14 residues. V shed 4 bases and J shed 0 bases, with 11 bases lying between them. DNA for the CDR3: TGTGCCAGCAGCCCCCCCGGGAACTCCTACGAGCAGTACTTC. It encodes CASSPPGNSYEQYF.

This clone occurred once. The CDR3 sequence is CASHSGTAIDEQFF. CDR3 bases: TGTGCCAGTCATTCCGGGACAGCTATCGATGAGCAGTTCTTC. J is TRBJ2-1 and V is TRBV7-9; TRBD1 agrees at 7 bases. The V segment lost 9 bases and the J segment 8 bases; nucleotides outside the gene matches: 13. Per the germline V gene, CDR1 is SEHNR and CDR2 is FQNEAQ (reference sequence). The CDR3 loop spans 14 amino acids. Full variable domain (remainder filled in from reference TRBV7-9 and TRBJ2-1): DTGVSQNPRHKITKRGQNVTFRCDPISEHNRLYWYRQTLGQGPEFLTYFQNEAQLEKSRLLSDRFSAERPKGSFSTLEIQRTEQGDSAMYLCASHSGTAIDEQFFGPGTRLTVL.

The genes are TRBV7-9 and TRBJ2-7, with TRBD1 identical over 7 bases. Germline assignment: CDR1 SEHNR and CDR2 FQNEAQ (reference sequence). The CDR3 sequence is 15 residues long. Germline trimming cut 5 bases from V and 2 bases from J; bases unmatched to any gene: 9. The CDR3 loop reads CASSPVQGSPYEQYF. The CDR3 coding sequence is TGTGCCAGCAGCCCAGTACAGGGGTCACCCTACGAGCAGTACTTC.

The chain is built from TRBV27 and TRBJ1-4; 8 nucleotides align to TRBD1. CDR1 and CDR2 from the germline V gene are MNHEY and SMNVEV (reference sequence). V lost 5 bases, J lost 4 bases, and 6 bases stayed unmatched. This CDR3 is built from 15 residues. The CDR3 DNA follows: TGTGCCAGCAGTCCCGGACAGGGCGGTAATGAAAAACTGTTTTTT. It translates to CASSPGQGGNEKLFF. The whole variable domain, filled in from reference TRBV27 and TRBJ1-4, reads EAQVTQNPRYLITVTGKKLTVTCSQNMNHEYMSWYRQDPGLGLRQIYYSMNVEVTDKGDVPEGYKVSRKEKRNFPLILESPSPNQTSLYFCASSPGQGGNEKLFFGSGTQLSVL.